Given below is one T cell receptor (beta chain) in context. It has no known antigen specificity. No base quality values were provided; no much bigger clone lies one nucleotide off. This sample is drawn from a study of blood T cell repertoires in COVID-19 (dated by TCRdb to the early 2020s). Study-level background: Samples from collaborators originated in the United States, Italy and Spain and spanned both the acute and convalescent phases of COVID-19. Where HLA class I and class II types were available, the types were taken from metadata supplied by the sample provider, not from assay-based typing. The material from the prospective study consisted of cDNA or gDNA derived from T cells, B-cell-depleted T cells, or PBMCs. The samples were drawn from the first 160 participants of the ongoing ImmuneRACE study and from roughly 1,300 subjects provided by 6 global collaborators. The dataset comprised deeply sampled blood TCRbeta repertoires from subjects exposed to, actively infected with, or recovered from COVID-19. The repertoires were made available in a free public database intended to serve as a resource for research on the immune response to SARS-CoV-2. Sample metadata almost always included a de-identified subject ID, COVID-19 status, age in years and sex. On the study overall, not on this receptor specifically: How much clinical and demographic metadata was included differed by source and by participant, and the metadata was provided uncurated.

The CDR3 holds 17 amino acids from the cysteine to the phenylalanine. Only the CDR3 DNA is retained, 51 bases long and in frame from the first base. The germline V gene (reference sequence) yields LGHDT for CDR1 and YNNKEL for CDR2. Trimming accounts for 0 bases at V and 4 bases at J, while the number of junction bases matched to no gene is 7. Each collaborating institution followed its own protocols to collect whole blood in K2EDTA tubes. For TCRbeta analysis, collaborators shipped samples as frozen whole blood, isolated PBMCs, or DNA extracted from either of those sample types. TCRbeta CDR3 regions were amplified from genomic DNA by means of the immunoSEQ Assay, a bias-controlled multiplex PCR. Processing in the source paper ran as follows. The number of nucleated cells in each sample was estimated by amplification of reference gene primers within the assay. To quantify the absolute abundance of each unique TCRbeta CDR3 rearrangement, sequence reads were collapsed and filtered. For each sample, productive Simpson clonality was calculated by taking the square root of Simpson's diversity index across productive rearrangements. TCRdb took over this immuneACCESS table, retaining in-frame rearrangements with V and J assigned. Such tables are incomplete; in checked studies, under half of the missing clones stem from an unresolved V gene, and the remainder is unexplained. Clonal size and the V and J genes are those of that table, whereas D and trimming came from the DNA. The table for this sample lists some 260,000 clones; 87% of them were counted only once. 3% of the sample rests with the top ten.

The sample taken for sequencing was peripheral blood. The chain is made from TRBV3-1 (or the pseudogene TRBV3-2) and TRBJ2-5, with 11 central nucleotides matching TRBD2. The sequence was obtained from a man aged 18-30 years with active or convalescent COVID-19. The nucleotide sequence is given as TGTGCCAGCAGCCAAGATGAACTAGCGGGGGTTTTAGAGACCCAGTACTTC. Its protein product is CASSQDELAGVLETQYF.